This T cell receptor beta chain originates from a study of blood T cell repertoires in COVID-19. Only in-frame clones appear in the TCRdb table, and some are missing; sequencing was by immunoSEQ multiplex PCR. The repertoire consists of 200,000 to 300,000 clones, with 84% occurring once and the leading ten covering around 2.5%. Trimming removed 1 base from V and 4 bases from J; junction bases left unmatched: 9. The CDR3 runs to 16 residues. Germline CDR1 and CDR2: SGHNT and YYREEE (reference sequence). The TCR comes from a man aged 35 to 55 who had recovered from COVID-19. This chain links TRBV5-4 with TRBJ2-3; 7 bases are a match to TRBD1. The specimen was peripheral blood. The CDR3 is CASSLRGRGVPDTQYF. The CDR3 bases are TGTGCCAGCAGCTTGAGGGGGCGTGGGGTCCCAGATACGCAGTATTTT.